The 8 T cell receptor beta chains below all came from one sample that was sequenced in a study of neurological immune-mediated disorders. TCRdb analysed the 5' RACE reads with MiXCR anew, one entry per CDR3 protein. The sample has about 31,000 distinct CDR3 sequences; 10% to 15% are singletons. As to time point: technical triplicate 2. The sample consisted of CD4+ T cells from blood. The receptor set was obtained from a female donor with HTLV-1-associated myelopathy (HAM/TSP).

The chain couples TRBV7-8 to TRBJ1-2; D is unresolved. This CDR3 region has 13 residues. V lost 9 bases, J lost 8 bases, and 19 bases lay in between. Germline loops: CDR1 SGHVS, CDR2 FQNEAQ. As DNA, the CDR3 is TGTGCCAGTGCGATTAGAGACTCTATGGGCTACACCTTC. It yields the protein CASAIRDSMGYTF.

This clonotype was seen many times. V and J are TRBV11-2 and TRBJ2-7; tentatively, D is TRBD2 (6 bases). Germline V CDR1 and CDR2: SGHAT, FQNNGV. There are 14 residues in the CDR3. Trimming stripped 5 bases from V and 3 bases from J, with 14 bases between. This chain's CDR3 is CASSGGATGYEQYF. The DNA of the CDR3 is TGTGCCAGCAGCGGAGGGGCAACGGGCTACGAGCAGTACTTC.

The genes are TRBV18 and TRBJ1-1; TRBD1 might be the D (5 bases). CDR1 is KGHSH and CDR2 is LQKENI in the germline V gene. The CDR3 totals 16 residues. Trimming took 2 bases from V and 4 from J, leaving 17 bases between them. This chain's CDR3 is CASSPGQGQEGTEAFF. CDR3 sequence (DNA): TGTGCCAGCTCACCAGGGCAGGGCCAAGAAGGCACTGAAGCTTTCTTT.

Ten or more counts support this clonotype. This sequence joins TRBV7-8 and TRBJ2-1, with TRBD1 as a possible D gene (7 bases). Trimming took 1 base from V and 4 from J, leaving 14 bases between them. Germline V lookup: CDR1 SGHVS, CDR2 FQNEAQ. The CDR3 is 16 residues long. The CDR3 reads CASSLGGSGGYNEQFF. The CDR3 DNA reads TGTGCCAGCAGCTTAGGGGGCTCAGGGGGGTACAATGAGCAGTTCTTC.

This clonotype appeared many times. The V gene is TRBV6-6, the J gene TRBJ2-7; D is possibly TRBD1 (5 bases). The germline V gene encodes CDR1 MNHNY and CDR2 SVGAGI (reference sequence). V lost 7 bases and J 0 bases, leaving 13 bases between the germline ends. CDR3 length: 14 residues. CDR3 sequence (DNA): TGTGCCAGCAAGATGACGACAGACTCCTACGAGCAGTACTTC. Amino acids: CASKMTTDSYEQYF.

CDR3 residues: CASRQGYYNEQFF. In DNA, the CDR3 is TGCGCCAGCCGACAGGGGTATTACAATGAGCAGTTCTTC. The chain employs TRBV5-1 and TRBJ2-1; 8 nucleotides line up with TRBD1. Germline trimming cut 7 bases from V and 4 bases from J; bases unmatched to any gene: 4. Germline assignment: CDR1 SGHRS and CDR2 YFSETQ. The CDR3 consists of 13 residues.

This clonotype has ten or more counts. The CDR3 DNA reads TGTGCCAGCAGCAGGGGTCTCACTAATGAAAAACTGTTTTTT. Translating it yields CASSRGLTNEKLFF. The rearrangement joins TRBV5-6 to TRBJ1-4; D is perhaps TRBD1 (5 bases). Between the trimmed V and J ends, which lost 4 bases and 2 bases, there was a span of 9 bases. The CDR3 has 14 amino acids. In germline, CDR1 is SGHDT, CDR2 YYEEEE.

V and J are TRBV14 and TRBJ2-7; 7 positions agree with TRBD2. CDR1 SGHDN and CDR2 FVKESK come from the germline V gene. The CDR3 has 13 residues. The DNA of the CDR3 is TGTGACATCAGCTCTTCTAGCGGCTACGAGCAGTACTTC. Translating gives CDISSSSGYEQYF.